The clone carrying this TCR beta chain has ten or more counts. Antigen unknown. The CDR3 runs to 13 residues. The V gene end was trimmed by 8 bases and the J gene end by 3 bases; junction bases not matched to a gene: 6. Germline CDR1 reads LNHNV; CDR2 reads YYDKDF (reference sequence). The record originates from a study of neurological immune-mediated disorders. The study, taken as a whole, reports: The phylogenetic placement of 18 of 34 multiple sclerosis patients' repertoires in one related-CDR3 cluster constitutes a possible signature.

Specified time point: longitudinal time-point 2. TCRdb fed the 5' RACE reads into MiXCR, producing one record per CDR3 protein. Here the sample spans roughly 80,000 distinct CDR3 sequences, over 4.5% being singletons. This chain links TRBV15 with TRBJ2-7; 8 bases match TRBD2. This TCR came from a woman aged 60-75 years with multiple sclerosis. Input material: PBMCs. The CDR3 DNA is TGTGCCACCCCTTCGGGAGGGGACTACGAGCAGTACTTC. Its protein is CATPSGGDYEQYF.